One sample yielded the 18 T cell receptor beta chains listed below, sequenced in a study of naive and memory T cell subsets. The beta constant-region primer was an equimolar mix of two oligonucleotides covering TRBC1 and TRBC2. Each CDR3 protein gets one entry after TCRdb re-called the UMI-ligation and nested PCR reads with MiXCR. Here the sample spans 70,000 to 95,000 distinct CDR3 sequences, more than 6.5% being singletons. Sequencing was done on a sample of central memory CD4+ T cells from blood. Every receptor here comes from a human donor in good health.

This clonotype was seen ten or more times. In DNA, the CDR3 is TGTGCCAGCTCACCACCGAATGGACTCTATGGCTACACCTTC. Protein sequence: CASSPPNGLYGYTF. The J gene is TRBJ1-2, the V gene TRBV18; D not certain. Trimming took off 0 bases at V and 4 bases at J, with 9 bases between the two ends. This CDR3 is 14 amino acids long. CDR1 and CDR2 (germline): KGHSH, LQKENI. Together with reference TRBV18 and TRBJ1-2, the CDR3 gives the full variable domain: NAGVMQNPRHLVRRRGQEARLRCSPMKGHSHVYWYRQLPEEGLKFMVYLQKENIIDESGMPKERFSAEFPKEGPSILRIQQVVRGDSAAYFCASSPPNGLYGYTFGSGTRLTVV.

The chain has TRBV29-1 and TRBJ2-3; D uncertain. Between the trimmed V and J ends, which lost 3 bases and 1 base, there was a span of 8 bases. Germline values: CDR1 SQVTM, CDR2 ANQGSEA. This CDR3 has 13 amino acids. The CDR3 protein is CSVDVQGTDTQYF. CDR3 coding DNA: TGCAGCGTTGATGTGCAGGGCACAGATACGCAGTATTTT.

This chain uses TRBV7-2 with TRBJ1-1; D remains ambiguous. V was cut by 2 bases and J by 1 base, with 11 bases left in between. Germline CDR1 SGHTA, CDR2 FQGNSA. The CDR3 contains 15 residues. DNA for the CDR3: TGTGCCAGCAGCTTAAGGTCCCAGGAGAACACTGAAGCTTTCTTT. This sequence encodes CASSLRSQENTEAFF.

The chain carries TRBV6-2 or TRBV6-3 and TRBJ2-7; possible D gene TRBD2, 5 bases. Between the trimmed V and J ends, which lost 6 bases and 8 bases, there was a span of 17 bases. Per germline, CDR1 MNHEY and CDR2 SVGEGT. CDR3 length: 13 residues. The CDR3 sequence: CASSQRTALQQYF. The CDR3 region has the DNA TGTGCCAGCAGCCAGCGGACCGCGCTGCAGCAGTACTTC.

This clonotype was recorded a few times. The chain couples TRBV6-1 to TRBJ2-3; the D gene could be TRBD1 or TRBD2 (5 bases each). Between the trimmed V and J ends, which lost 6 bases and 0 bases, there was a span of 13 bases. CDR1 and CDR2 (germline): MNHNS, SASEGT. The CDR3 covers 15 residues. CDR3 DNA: TGTGCCAGCAGACGGGACGGATCTAGCACAGATACGCAGTATTTT. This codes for CASRRDGSSTDTQYF.

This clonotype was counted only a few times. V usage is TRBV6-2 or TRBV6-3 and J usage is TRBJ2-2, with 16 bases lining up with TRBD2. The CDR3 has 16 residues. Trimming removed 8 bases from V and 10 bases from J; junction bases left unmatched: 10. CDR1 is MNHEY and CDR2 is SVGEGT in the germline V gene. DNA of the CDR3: TGTGCCAGCTTCGGGACTAGCGGGAGGGATGCGATGGAGCTGTTTTTT. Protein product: CASFGTSGRDAMELFF.

The CDR3: CSARLPILHPSGANVLTF. CDR3 in DNA: TGCAGTGCCCGACTCCCTATCCTACACCCCTCTGGGGCCAACGTCCTGACTTTC. This chain uses TRBV20-1 with TRBJ2-6; the D is unclear. Germline V gene lookup returns CDR1 DFQATT and CDR2 SNEGSKA (reference sequence). This CDR3 spans 18 amino acids. Trimming took 6 bases from V and 0 from J, leaving 21 bases between them.

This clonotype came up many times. The CDR3 reads CASKLLMTETQYF. For the CDR3, the DNA is TGTGCCAGCAAACTTCTAATGACAGAGACCCAGTACTTC. J is TRBJ2-5 and V is TRBV5-6; D is undetermined. V lost 6 bases, J lost 4 bases, and 13 bases lay in between. The CDR3 spans 13 residues. Germline assignment: CDR1 SGHDT and CDR2 YYEEEE.

CDR3 protein: CASSVREGGELFF. CDR3 in DNA: TGCGCCAGCAGTGTCAGGGAGGGCGGGGAGCTGTTTTTT. The chain combines TRBV10-2 with TRBJ2-2; 7 positions match TRBD2. Losses at the gene ends were 4 bases for V and 7 bases for J; bases not matched to a gene: 3. CDR1 is WSHSY and CDR2 is SAAADI in the germline V gene. There are 13 residues in the CDR3.

The CDR3 reads CASTNPGRSNEQFF. CDR3 in DNA: TGTGCCAGTACCAACCCGGGGCGTAGCAATGAGCAGTTCTTC. The chain carries TRBV19 and TRBJ2-1; D possibly matches TRBD1 or TRBD2 (5 bases each). Per germline, CDR1 LNHDA and CDR2 SQIVND (reference sequence). V lost 7 bases, J lost 6 bases, and 16 bases lay in between. CDR3 size: 14 residues. Full variable domain (remainder filled in from reference TRBV19 and TRBJ2-1): DGGITQSPKYLFRKEGQNVTLSCEQNLNHDAMYWYRQDPGQGLRLIYYSQIVNDFQKGDIAEGYSVSREKKESFPLTVTSAQKNPTAFYLCASTNPGRSNEQFFGPGTRLTVL.

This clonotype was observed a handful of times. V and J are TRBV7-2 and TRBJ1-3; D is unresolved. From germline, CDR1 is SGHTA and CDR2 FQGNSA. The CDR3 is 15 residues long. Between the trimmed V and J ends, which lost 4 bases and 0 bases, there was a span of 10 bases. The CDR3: CASSSRTVSGNTIYF. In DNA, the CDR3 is TGTGCCAGCAGCTCGCGGACGGTCTCTGGAAACACCATATATTTT.

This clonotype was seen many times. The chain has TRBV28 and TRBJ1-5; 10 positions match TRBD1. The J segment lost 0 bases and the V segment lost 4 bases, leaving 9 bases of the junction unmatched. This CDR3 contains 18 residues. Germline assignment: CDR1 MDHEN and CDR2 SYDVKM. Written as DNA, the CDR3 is TGTGCCAGCAGTTCCCGGGACAGGGGACTGAATAGCAATCAGCCCCAGCATTTT. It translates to CASSSRDRGLNSNQPQHF.

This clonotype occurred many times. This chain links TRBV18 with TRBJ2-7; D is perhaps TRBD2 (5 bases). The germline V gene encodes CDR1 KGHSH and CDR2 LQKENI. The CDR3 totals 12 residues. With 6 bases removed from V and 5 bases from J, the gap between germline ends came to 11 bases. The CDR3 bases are TGTGCCAGCTCCGGGGATGGGGACGAGCAGTACTTC. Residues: CASSGDGDEQYF.

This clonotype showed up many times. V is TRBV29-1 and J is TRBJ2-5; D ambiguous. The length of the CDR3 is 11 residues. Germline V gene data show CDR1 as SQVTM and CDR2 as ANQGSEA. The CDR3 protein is CSLLIGETQYF. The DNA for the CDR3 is TGCAGTCTTCTAATTGGGGAGACCCAGTACTTC. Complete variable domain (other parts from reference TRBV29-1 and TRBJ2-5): SAVISQKPSRDICQRGTSLTIQCQVDSQVTMMFWYRQQPGQSLTLIATANQGSEATYESGFVIDKFPISRPNLTFSTLTVSNMSPEDSSIYLCSLLIGETQYFGPGTRLLVL.

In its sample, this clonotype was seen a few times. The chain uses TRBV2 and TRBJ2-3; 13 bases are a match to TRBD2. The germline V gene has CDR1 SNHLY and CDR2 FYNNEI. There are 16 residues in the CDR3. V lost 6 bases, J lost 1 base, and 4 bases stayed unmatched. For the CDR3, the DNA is TGTGCCAGCAGAGGGACTAGCGGGGCTCGCACAGATACGCAGTATTTT. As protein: CASRGTSGARTDTQYF.

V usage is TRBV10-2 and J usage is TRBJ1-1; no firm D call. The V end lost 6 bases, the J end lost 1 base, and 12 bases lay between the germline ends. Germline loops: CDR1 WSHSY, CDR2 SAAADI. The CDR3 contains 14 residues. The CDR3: CASRWSGANTEAFF. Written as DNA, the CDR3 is TGCGCCAGCAGGTGGAGCGGAGCGAACACTGAAGCTTTCTTT.

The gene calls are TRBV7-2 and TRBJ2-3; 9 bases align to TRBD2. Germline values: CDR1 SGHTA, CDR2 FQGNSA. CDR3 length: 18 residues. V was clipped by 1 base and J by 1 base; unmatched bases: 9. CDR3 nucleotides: TGTGCCAGCAGCTTAGGTAGGGCGGGAGGGCCGGGCACAGATACGCAGTATTTT. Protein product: CASSLGRAGGPGTDTQYF.

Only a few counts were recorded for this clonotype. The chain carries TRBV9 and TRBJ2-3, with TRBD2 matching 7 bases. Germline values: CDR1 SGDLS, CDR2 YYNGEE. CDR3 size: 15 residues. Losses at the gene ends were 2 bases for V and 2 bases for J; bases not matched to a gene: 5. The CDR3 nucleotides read TGTGCCAGCAGCGTCGCTAGCGGTTACACAGATACGCAGTATTTT. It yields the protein CASSVASGYTDTQYF.